This entry lists 2 T cell receptor beta chains sequenced from one sample in a study of blood T cells in healthy people across ages. Alongside a J-beta primer mix, a sample-barcoded 5' primer served in a second PCR lasting roughly 7 to 12 cycles. Each CDR3 protein gets one entry after TCRdb re-called the 5' RACE reads with MiXCR. The data contain around 1,500,000 distinct CDR3 sequences, 28% of them singletons. The material sequenced was blood. These receptors were obtained from a woman younger than 45 in good health.

As concerns this clonotype: One junction end disagrees with the germline gene, perhaps due to a read error. The chain carries TRBV24-1 and TRBJ1-5; D possibly corresponds to TRBD1 (6 bases). The CDR3 covers 14 residues. Germline CDR1 and CDR2: KGHDR and SFDVKD. The CDR3 sequence is CSTSAGVSNQPQHF. As DNA, the CDR3 is TGTTCCACCAGTGCAGGGGTATCCAATCAGCCCCAGCATTTT.

This clonotype was counted between two and nine times. The J gene is TRBJ1-1, the V gene TRBV12-3 or TRBV12-4; TRBD1 agrees at 7 bases. This CDR3 has 14 amino acids. V gave up 5 bases and J gave up 4 bases; unmatched junction bases: 7. DNA for the CDR3: TGTGCCAGCAGTCCCACAGGGGCGACCACTGAAGCTTTCTTT. Amino acids: CASSPTGATTEAFF.